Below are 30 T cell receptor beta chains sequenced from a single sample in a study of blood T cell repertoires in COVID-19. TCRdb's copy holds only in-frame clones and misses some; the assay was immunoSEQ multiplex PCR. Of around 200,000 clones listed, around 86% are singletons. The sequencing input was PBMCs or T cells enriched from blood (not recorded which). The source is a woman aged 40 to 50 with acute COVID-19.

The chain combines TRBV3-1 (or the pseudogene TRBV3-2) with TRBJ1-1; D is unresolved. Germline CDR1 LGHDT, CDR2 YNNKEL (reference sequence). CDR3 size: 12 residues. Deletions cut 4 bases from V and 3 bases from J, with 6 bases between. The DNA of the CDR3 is TGTGCCAGCAGCCCGGGGTACACTGAAGCTTTCTTT. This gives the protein CASSPGYTEAFF.

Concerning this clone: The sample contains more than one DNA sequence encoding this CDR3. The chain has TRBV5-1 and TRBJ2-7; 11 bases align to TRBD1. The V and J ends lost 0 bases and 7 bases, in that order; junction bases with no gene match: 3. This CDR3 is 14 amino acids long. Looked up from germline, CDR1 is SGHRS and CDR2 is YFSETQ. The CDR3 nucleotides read TGCGCCAGCAGCTTGGATGGACAGGGGGCAGAGCAGTACGTC. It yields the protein CASSLDGQGAEQYV.

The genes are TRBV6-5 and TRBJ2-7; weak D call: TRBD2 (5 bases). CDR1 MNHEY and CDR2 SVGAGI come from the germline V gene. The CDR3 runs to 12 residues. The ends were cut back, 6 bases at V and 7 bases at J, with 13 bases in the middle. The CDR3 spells CASRGARGEQYF. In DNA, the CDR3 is TGTGCCAGCAGGGGAGCCCGGGGTGAGCAGTACTTC.

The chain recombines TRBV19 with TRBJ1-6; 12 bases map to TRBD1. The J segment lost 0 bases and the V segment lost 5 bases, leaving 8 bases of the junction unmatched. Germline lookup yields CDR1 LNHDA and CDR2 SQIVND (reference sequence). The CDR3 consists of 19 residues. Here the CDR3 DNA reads TGTGCCAGTAGTCTCAGGGACAGGGGGCCCTCCTCCTATAATTCACCCCTCCACTTT. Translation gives CASSLRDRGPSSYNSPLHF. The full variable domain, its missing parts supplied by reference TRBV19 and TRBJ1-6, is DGGITQSPKYLFRKEGQNVTLSCEQNLNHDAMYWYRQDPGQGLRLIYYSQIVNDFQKGDIAEGYSVSREKKESFPLTVTSAQKNPTAFYLCASSLRDRGPSSYNSPLHFGNGTRLTVT.

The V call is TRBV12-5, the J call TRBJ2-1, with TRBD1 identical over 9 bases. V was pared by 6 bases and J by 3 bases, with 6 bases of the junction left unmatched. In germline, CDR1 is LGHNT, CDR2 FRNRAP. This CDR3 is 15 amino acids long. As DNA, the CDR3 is TGTGCTAGTGGAGGACAGGGGAGGAGCTACAATGAGCAGTTCTTC. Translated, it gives CASGGQGRSYNEQFF. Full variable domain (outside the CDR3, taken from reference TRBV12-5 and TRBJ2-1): DARVTQTPRHKVTEMGQEVTMRCQPILGHNTVFWYRQTMMQGLELLAYFRNRAPLDDSGMPKDRFSAEMPDATLATLKIQPSEPRDSAVYFCASGGQGRSYNEQFFGPGTRLTVL.

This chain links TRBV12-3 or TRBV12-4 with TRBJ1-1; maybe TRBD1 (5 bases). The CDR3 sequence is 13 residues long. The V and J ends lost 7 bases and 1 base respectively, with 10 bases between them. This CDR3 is CASNLGANTEAFF. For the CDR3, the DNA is TGTGCCAGCAACCTTGGGGCGAACACTGAAGCTTTCTTT.

As DNA, the CDR3 is TGCGCCAGCAGCTTGTCGACAGGCCACACAGATACGCAGTATTTT. This codes for CASSLSTGHTDTQYF. The chain has TRBV5-1 and TRBJ2-3, with a possible D match to TRBD1 (6 bases). The CDR3 extends over 15 amino acids. Trimming removed 1 base at V and 2 bases at J, with 11 bases between. In germline, CDR1 is SGHRS, CDR2 YFSETQ.

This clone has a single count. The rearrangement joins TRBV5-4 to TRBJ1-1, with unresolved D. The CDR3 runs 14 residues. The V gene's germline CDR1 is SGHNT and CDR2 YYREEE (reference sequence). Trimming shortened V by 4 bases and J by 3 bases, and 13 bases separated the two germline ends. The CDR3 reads CASSKGGWDTEAFF. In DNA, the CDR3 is TGTGCCAGCAGCAAGGGAGGATGGGACACTGAAGCTTTCTTT. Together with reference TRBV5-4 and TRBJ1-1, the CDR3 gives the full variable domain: ETGVTQSPTHLIKTRGQQVTLRCSSQSGHNTVSWYQQALGQGPQFIFQYYREEENGRGNFPPRFSGLQFPNYSSELNVNALELDDSALYLCASSKGGWDTEAFFGQGTRLTVV.

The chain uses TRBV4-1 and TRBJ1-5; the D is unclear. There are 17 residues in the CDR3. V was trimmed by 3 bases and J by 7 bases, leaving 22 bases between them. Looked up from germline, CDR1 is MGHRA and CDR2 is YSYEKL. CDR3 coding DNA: TGCGCCAGCAGCCACACCCTCATCCGGGGTCGTGGGCAGCCCCAGCATTTT. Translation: CASSHTLIRGRGQPQHF.

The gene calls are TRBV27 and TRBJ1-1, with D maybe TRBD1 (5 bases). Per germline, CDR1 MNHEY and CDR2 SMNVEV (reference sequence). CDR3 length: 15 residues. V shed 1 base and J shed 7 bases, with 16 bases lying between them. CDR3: CASSLFQGGPVEAFF. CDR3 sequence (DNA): TGTGCCAGCAGTTTATTCCAGGGTGGTCCCGTTGAAGCTTTCTTT.

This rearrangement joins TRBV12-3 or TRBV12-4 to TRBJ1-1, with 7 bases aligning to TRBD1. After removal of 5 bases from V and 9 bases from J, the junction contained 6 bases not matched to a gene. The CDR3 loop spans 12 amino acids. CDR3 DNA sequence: TGTGCCAGCAGTAAACGACAGGGACAAGCTTTCTTT. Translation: CASSKRQGQAFF.

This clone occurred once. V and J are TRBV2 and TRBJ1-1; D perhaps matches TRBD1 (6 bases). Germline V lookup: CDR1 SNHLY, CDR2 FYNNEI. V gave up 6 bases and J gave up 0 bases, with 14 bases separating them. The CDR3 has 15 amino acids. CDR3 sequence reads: CASRGASSMNTEAFF. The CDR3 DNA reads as TGTGCCAGCAGGGGGGCCTCTAGCATGAACACTGAAGCTTTCTTT.

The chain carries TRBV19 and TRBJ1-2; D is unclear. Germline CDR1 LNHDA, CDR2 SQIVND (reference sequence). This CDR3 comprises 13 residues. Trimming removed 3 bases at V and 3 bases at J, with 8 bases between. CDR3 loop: CASSIAADYGYTF. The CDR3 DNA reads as TGTGCCAGTAGTATCGCGGCTGACTATGGCTACACCTTC. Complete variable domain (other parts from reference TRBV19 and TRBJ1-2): DGGITQSPKYLFRKEGQNVTLSCEQNLNHDAMYWYRQDPGQGLRLIYYSQIVNDFQKGDIAEGYSVSREKKESFPLTVTSAQKNPTAFYLCASSIAADYGYTFGSGTRLTVV.

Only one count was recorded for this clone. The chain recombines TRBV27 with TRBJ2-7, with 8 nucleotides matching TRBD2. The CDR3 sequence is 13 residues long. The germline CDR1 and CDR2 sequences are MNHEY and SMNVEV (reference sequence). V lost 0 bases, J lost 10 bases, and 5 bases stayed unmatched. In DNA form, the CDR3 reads TGTGCCAGCAGTTTATCTGGCGGGGGGACACAGTACTTC. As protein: CASSLSGGGTQYF.

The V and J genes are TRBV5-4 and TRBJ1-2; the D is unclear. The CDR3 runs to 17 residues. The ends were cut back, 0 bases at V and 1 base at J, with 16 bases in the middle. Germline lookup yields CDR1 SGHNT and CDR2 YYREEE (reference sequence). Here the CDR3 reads CASSLELTGLSNYGYTF. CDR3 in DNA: TGTGCCAGCAGCTTGGAGCTCACGGGTCTGAGTAACTATGGCTACACCTTC.

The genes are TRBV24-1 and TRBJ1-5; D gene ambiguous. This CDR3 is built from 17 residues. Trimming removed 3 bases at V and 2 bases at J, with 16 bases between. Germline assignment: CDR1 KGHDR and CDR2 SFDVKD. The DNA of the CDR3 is TGTGCCACCAGTGATCCGACGGGAGATCGGGGCAATCAGCCCCAGCATTTT. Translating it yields CATSDPTGDRGNQPQHF.

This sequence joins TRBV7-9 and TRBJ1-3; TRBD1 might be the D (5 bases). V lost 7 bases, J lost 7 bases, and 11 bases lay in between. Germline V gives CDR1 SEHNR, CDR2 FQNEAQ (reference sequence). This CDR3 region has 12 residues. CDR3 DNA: TGTGCCAGCACCCGCGGGGGGAACACCATATATTTT. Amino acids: CASTRGGNTIYF.

CDR3 protein: CAIRPQDNQPQHF. In DNA form, the CDR3 reads TGTGCCATCCGCCCACAGGACAATCAGCCCCAGCATTTT. The chain joins TRBV10-3 to TRBJ1-5; a weak D match, TRBD1 (5 bases). In germline, CDR1 is ENHRY, CDR2 SYGVKD. Between the trimmed V and J ends, which lost 8 bases and 3 bases, there was a span of 11 bases. This CDR3 spans 13 amino acids.

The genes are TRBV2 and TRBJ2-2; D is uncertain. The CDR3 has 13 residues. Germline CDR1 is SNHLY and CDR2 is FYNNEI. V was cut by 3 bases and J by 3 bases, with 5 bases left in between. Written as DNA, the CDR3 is TGTGCCAGCAGTGAGGAGTACACCGGGGAGCTGTTTTTT. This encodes CASSEEYTGELFF.

CDR3: CASSEARKEAFF. The DNA for the CDR3 is TGTGCCAGCAGTGAAGCGAGGAAGGAAGCTTTCTTT. This chain connects TRBV2 to TRBJ1-1; D is unresolved. CDR1 is SNHLY and CDR2 is FYNNEI in the germline V gene. Trimming left V 0 bases short and J 8 bases short, with 7 bases between. The CDR3 contains 12 residues.

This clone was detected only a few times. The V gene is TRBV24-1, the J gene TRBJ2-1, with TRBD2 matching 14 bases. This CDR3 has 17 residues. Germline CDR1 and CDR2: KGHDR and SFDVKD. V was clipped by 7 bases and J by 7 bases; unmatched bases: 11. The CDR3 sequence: CATRPKRLAGGPNEQFF. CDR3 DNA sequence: TGTGCCACCAGACCCAAAAGACTAGCGGGGGGGCCAAATGAGCAGTTCTTC.

CDR3 residues: CASSKGGGTNEQFF. CDR3 DNA sequence: TGTGCCAGTAGTAAGGGCGGGGGAACCAATGAGCAGTTCTTC. The genes are TRBV19 and TRBJ2-1, with TRBD2 matching over 7 bases. The CDR3 runs to 14 residues. Per the germline V gene, CDR1 is LNHDA and CDR2 is SQIVND (reference sequence). V was pared by 4 bases and J by 6 bases, with 6 bases of the junction left unmatched. Combining the CDR3 with reference TRBV19 and TRBJ2-1 gives the whole variable domain DGGITQSPKYLFRKEGQNVTLSCEQNLNHDAMYWYRQDPGQGLRLIYYSQIVNDFQKGDIAEGYSVSREKKESFPLTVTSAQKNPTAFYLCASSKGGGTNEQFFGPGTRLTVL.

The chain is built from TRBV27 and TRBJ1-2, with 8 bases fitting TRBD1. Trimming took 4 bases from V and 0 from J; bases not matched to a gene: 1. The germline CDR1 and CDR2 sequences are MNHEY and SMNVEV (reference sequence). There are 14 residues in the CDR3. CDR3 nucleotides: TGTGCCAGCAGTTCGACAGGGGCTAACTATGGCTACACCTTC. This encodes CASSSTGANYGYTF.

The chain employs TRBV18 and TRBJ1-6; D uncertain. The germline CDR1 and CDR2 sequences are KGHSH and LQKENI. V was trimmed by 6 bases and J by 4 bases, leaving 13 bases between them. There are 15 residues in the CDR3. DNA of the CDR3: TGTGCCAGCTCGCATCACACGGGGTATAATTCACCCCTCCACTTT. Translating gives CASSHHTGYNSPLHF. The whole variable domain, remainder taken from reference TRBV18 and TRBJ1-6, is NAGVMQNPRHLVRRRGQEARLRCSPMKGHSHVYWYRQLPEEGLKFMVYLQKENIIDESGMPKERFSAEFPKEGPSILRIQQVVRGDSAAYFCASSHHTGYNSPLHFGNGTRLTVT.

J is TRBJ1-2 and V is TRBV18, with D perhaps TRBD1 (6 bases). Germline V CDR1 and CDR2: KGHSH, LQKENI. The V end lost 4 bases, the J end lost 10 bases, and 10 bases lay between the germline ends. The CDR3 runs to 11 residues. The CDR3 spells CASSLDSHYTF. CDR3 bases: TGTGCCAGCTCACTGGACAGTCACTACACCTTC.

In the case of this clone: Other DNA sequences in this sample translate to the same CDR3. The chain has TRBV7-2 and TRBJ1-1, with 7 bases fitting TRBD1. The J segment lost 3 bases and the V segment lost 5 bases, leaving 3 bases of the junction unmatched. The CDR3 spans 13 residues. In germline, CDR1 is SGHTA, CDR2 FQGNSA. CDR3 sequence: CASSKQGYTEAFF. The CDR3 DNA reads TGTGCCAGCAGCAAACAGGGGTACACTGAAGCTTTCTTT. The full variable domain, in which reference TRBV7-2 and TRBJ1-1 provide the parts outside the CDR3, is GAGVSQSPSNKVTEKGKDVELRCDPISGHTALYWYRQSLGQGLEFLIYFQGNSAPDKSGLPSDRFSAERTGGSVSTLTIQRTQQEDSAVYLCASSKQGYTEAFFGQGTRLTVV.

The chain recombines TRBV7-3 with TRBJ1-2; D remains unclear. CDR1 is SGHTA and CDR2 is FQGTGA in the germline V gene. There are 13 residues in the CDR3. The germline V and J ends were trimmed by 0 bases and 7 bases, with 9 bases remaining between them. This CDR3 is CASSLTGRGGYTF. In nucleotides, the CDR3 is TGTGCCAGCAGCTTAACAGGGCGGGGTGGCTACACCTTC.

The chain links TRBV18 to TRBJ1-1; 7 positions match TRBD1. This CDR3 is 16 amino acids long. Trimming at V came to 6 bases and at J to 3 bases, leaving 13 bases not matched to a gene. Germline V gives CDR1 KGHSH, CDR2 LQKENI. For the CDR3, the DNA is TGTGCCAGCTCCCCATTAAGACAGGGAGGAGACACTGAAGCTTTCTTT. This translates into CASSPLRQGGDTEAFF.

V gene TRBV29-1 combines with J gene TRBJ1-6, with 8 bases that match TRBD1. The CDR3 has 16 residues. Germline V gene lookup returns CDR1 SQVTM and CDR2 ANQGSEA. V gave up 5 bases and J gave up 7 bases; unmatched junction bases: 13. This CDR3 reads CSVWDRRGSGNSPLHF. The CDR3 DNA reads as TGCAGCGTTTGGGACAGGAGGGGTTCGGGGAATTCACCCCTCCACTTT.

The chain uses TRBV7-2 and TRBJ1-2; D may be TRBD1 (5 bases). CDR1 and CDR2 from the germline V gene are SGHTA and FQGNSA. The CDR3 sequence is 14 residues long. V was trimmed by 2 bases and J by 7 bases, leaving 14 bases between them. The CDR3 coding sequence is TGTGCCAGCAGCTTAAACTCAGGGCGAAGTGGCTACACCTTC. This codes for CASSLNSGRSGYTF.